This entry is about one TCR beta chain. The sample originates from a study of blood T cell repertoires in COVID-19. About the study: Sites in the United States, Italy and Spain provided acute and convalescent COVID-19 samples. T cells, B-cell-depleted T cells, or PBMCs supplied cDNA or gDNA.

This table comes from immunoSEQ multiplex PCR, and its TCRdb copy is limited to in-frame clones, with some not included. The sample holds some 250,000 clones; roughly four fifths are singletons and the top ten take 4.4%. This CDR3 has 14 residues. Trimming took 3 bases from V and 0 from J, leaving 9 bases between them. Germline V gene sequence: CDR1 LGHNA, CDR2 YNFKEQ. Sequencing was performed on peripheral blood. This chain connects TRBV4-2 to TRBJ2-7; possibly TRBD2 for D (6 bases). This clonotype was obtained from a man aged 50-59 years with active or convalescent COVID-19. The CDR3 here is CASSHPGSSYEQYF. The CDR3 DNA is TGTGCCAGCAGCCACCCCGGGAGCTCCTACGAGCAGTACTTC.